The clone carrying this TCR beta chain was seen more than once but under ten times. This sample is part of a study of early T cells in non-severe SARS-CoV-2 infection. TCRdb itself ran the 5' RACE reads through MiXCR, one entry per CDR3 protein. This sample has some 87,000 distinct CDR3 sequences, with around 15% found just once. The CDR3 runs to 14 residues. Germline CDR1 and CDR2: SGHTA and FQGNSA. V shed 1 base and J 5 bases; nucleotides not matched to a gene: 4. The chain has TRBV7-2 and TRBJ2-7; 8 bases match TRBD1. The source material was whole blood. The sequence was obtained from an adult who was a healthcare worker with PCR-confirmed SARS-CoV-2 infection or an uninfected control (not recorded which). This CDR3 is CASSLGQGRHEQYF. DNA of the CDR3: TGTGCCAGCAGCTTAGGACAGGGGAGGCACGAGCAGTACTTC.